This entry describes one T cell receptor beta chain. Its specificity is not known. These data originate in a study of T cell responses to AZD1222 COVID-19 vaccine. Study context: Analyses pooled second doses at about 4 or about 12 weeks. Study observations and caveats: Repertoires were sampled only after the peak T cell response. Reports say nearly half of spike-specific TCRs go after unmutated variant regions. The CD4 TCRs associated with vaccination extended across spike and predominated at 160-218 and 743-854.

Sequenced by immunoSEQ multiplex PCR; TCRdb stores in-frame clones only, minus some. The data show around 160,000 clones, 80% to 90% seen once. Germline assignment: CDR1 MNHEY and CDR2 SMNVEV (reference sequence). V lost 4 bases to trimming and J lost 0 bases, with 7 bases between them. This CDR3 has 14 residues. This TCR came from an adult in good health. Sequences were derived from peripheral blood, sampled on day 0 of AZD1222 vaccination. The chain recombines TRBV27 with TRBJ2-1; D remains unclear. The DNA of the CDR3 is TGTGCCAGCAGTTATAAGAGCTCCTACAATGAGCAGTTCTTC. It yields the protein CASSYKSSYNEQFF.